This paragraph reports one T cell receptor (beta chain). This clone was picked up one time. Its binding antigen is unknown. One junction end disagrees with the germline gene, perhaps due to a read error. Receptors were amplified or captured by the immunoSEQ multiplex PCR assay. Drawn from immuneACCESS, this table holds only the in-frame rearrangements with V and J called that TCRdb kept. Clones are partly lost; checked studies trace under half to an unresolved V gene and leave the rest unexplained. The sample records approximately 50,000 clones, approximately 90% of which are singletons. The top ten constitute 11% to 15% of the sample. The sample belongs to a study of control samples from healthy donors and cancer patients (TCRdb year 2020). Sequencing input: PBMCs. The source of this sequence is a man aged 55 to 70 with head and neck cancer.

The bases read TGTGCCAGCAGCTTAGGGGAATATAGCAGTCAGCCCCAGCATTTT. This codes for CASSLGEYSSQPQHF. In this chain, TRBV7-8 is recombined with TRBJ1-5; the D gene cannot be resolved reliably. From the cysteine through the phenylalanine, the CDR3 covers 15 amino acids. Of the read, only the CDR3 DNA is kept; its 45 bases are in frame from base 1. The germline V gene sets CDR1 to SGHVS and CDR2 to FQNEAQ.